A single sample is the source of the 8 T cell receptor beta chains below, sequenced in a study of blood T cell repertoires in COVID-19. Some clones are missing from TCRdb's copy, which holds only in-frame ones; the method was immunoSEQ multiplex PCR. The sample lists fewer than 350,000 clones, roughly 86% seen once, with over 2% in the top ten. The sequenced sample was peripheral blood. These receptors came from a woman under 40 who had recovered from COVID-19.

This clone was detected only once. This rearrangement joins TRBV2 to TRBJ1-1; D is uncertain. Germline assignment: CDR1 SNHLY and CDR2 FYNNEI. Trimming removed 7 bases from V and 0 bases from J, with 6 bases in between. CDR3 length equals 12 residues. CDR3 DNA sequence: TGTGCCAGCATAGTCATGAACACTGAAGCTTTCTTT. The encoded protein is CASIVMNTEAFF.

A single count supports this clone. V usage is TRBV4-3 and J usage is TRBJ2-7, with 8 bases fitting TRBD1. The J segment lost 3 bases and the V segment lost 3 bases, leaving 10 bases of the junction unmatched. The germline V gene encodes CDR1 LGHNA and CDR2 YSLEER. This CDR3 is built from 16 residues. DNA of the CDR3: TGCGCCAGCAGCCAGGCATTCAATGGACAGGGCTACGAGCAGTACTTC. Its translation: CASSQAFNGQGYEQYF.

The rearrangement uses TRBV4-3 and TRBJ1-2; no clear D. The CDR3 is 15 amino acids. V lost 0 bases to trimming and J lost 3 bases, with 11 bases between them. Germline CDR1 is LGHNA and CDR2 is YSLEER. In DNA form, the CDR3 reads TGCGCCAGCAGCCAAGATCGAAACAGTGACTATGGCTACACCTTC. Residues: CASSQDRNSDYGYTF.

V gene TRBV2 combines with J gene TRBJ1-2; D is undetermined. V was cut by 3 bases and J by 3 bases, with 14 bases left in between. In germline, CDR1 is SNHLY, CDR2 FYNNEI. This CDR3 contains 15 residues. The DNA for the CDR3 is TGTGCCAGCAGTGATCTTAGCATTACGGACTATGGCTACACCTTC. The encoded protein is CASSDLSITDYGYTF.

The chain carries TRBV12-3 or TRBV12-4 and TRBJ1-5, with D perhaps TRBD1 (5 bases). V was pared by 1 base and J by 12 bases, with 13 bases between. The CDR3 has 13 residues. The CDR3 coding sequence is TGTGCCAGCAGTTTAGGGGGCCGGGTGGGCCAGCATTTT. It codes for CASSLGGRVGQHF.

The gene calls are TRBV11-3 and TRBJ2-7, with 7 bases fitting TRBD1. With 2 bases clipped from V and 3 bases from J, the junction kept 4 bases outside the gene matches. The germline V gene has CDR1 SGHNT and CDR2 YENEEA. The CDR3 covers 14 residues. The CDR3 sequence: CASSLRQGSYEQYF. The CDR3 coding sequence is TGTGCCAGCAGCTTACGACAGGGAAGCTACGAGCAGTACTTC.

The gene calls are TRBV6-4 and TRBJ1-5; 9 nucleotides match TRBD1. The germline V gene has CDR1 MRHNA and CDR2 SNTAGT. The CDR3 contains 14 residues. V shed 6 bases, J shed 8 bases, and the junction held 8 bases outside the gene matches. The CDR3: CASRNRGPVEPQHF. The CDR3 bases are TGTGCCAGCAGGAACAGGGGGCCAGTTGAGCCCCAGCATTTT.

The J gene is TRBJ2-3, the V gene TRBV3-1 (or the pseudogene TRBV3-2); 7 nucleotides match TRBD1. Germline V gene lookup returns CDR1 LGHDT and CDR2 YNNKEL (reference sequence). CDR3 size: 13 residues. V trimming: 4 bases; J trimming: 3 bases; junction bases outside the gene matches: 1. This CDR3 reads CASSPGQTDTQYF. The CDR3 bases are TGTGCCAGCAGCCCGGGACAGACAGATACGCAGTATTTT.